The 19 T cell receptor beta chains below were found in one sample sequenced in a study of shared T cell receptors in the human thymus. TCRdb keeps only in-frame clones here, not all; method: immunoSEQ multiplex PCR. Of about 380,000 clones in the sample, 95% were seen once. The sequenced sample was thymocytes. Receptors originate from a human donor.

The chain recombines TRBV5-5 with TRBJ2-2, with a possible D match to TRBD1 (6 bases). Germline assignment: CDR1 SGHKS and CDR2 YYEKEE (reference sequence). Trimming removed 2 bases at V and 1 base at J, with 12 bases between. The CDR3 consists of 16 residues. The CDR3 DNA reads TGTGCCAGCAGCTTTACAGGGAGAGGGAACACCGGGGAGCTGTTTTTT. Encoded protein: CASSFTGRGNTGELFF.

This clone appeared once. Other nucleotide sequences in the sample specify the same CDR3. The J gene is TRBJ2-7, the V gene TRBV28; D is undetermined. V was trimmed by 6 bases and J by 3 bases, leaving 15 bases between them. This CDR3 comprises 14 residues. Germline-derived CDR1 and CDR2 are MDHEN and SYDVKM. The CDR3 nucleotides read TGTGCCAGCAGACCCGAGAAACAGCACTACGAGCAGTACTTC. This translates into CASRPEKQHYEQYF.

The chain carries TRBV4-3 and TRBJ2-7, with D possibly TRBD1 on 5 matching bases. Trimming took 3 bases from V and 5 from J, leaving 14 bases between them. In germline, CDR1 is LGHNA, CDR2 YSLEER. This CDR3 is 14 amino acids long. CDR3 sequence reads: CASSQGQGWHEQYF. As DNA, the CDR3 is TGCGCCAGCAGCCAGGGGCAGGGATGGCACGAGCAGTACTTC.

The chain uses TRBV10-3 and TRBJ2-7, with 14 nucleotides matching TRBD2. The CDR3 spans 16 residues. CDR1 and CDR2 from the germline V gene are ENHRY and SYGVKD. The V segment lost 4 bases and the J segment 5 bases; nucleotides outside the gene matches: 7. CDR3 residues: CAISAVTSGREHEQYF. The CDR3 nucleotides read TGTGCCATCAGTGCAGTGACTAGCGGGAGGGAACACGAGCAGTACTTC.

J is TRBJ2-7 and V is TRBV5-1, with a weak D call TRBD1 (8 bases). Looked up from germline, CDR1 is SGHRS and CDR2 is YFSETQ. V shed 4 bases and J shed 7 bases, with 21 bases lying between them. The CDR3 consists of 15 residues. The CDR3 is CASSRGTGPAGEQYF. In DNA form, the CDR3 reads TGCGCCAGCAGCCGTGGGACAGGTCCAGCGGGGGAGCAGTACTTC.

The count of this clone is one. The rearrangement joins TRBV14 to TRBJ2-4; D is ambiguous. Trimming stripped 4 bases from V and 5 bases from J, with 9 bases between. The germline V gene encodes CDR1 SGHDN and CDR2 FVKESK. The CDR3 is 13 residues long. The DNA of the CDR3 is TGTGCCAGCAGCCCCCTCCCTGAAAACATTCAGTACTTC. Its translation: CASSPLPENIQYF.

This CDR3 reads CAISDLNENKGTSGRVNSYEQYF. CDR3 DNA: TGTGCCATCAGTGACCTTAATGAAAATAAAGGGACTAGCGGGAGGGTTAATTCCTACGAGCAGTACTTC. V usage is TRBV10-3 and J usage is TRBJ2-7; TRBD2 matches at 16 bases. The CDR3 totals 23 residues. With 3 bases clipped from V and 1 base from J, the junction kept 21 bases outside the gene matches. Germline V gene lookup returns CDR1 ENHRY and CDR2 SYGVKD.

The chain has TRBV4-1 and TRBJ1-2; unclear D gene. In germline, CDR1 is MGHRA, CDR2 YSYEKL. This CDR3 has 13 amino acids. Trimming took off 0 bases at V and 5 bases at J, with 7 bases between the two ends. This chain's CDR3 is CASSQEGKYGYTF. For the CDR3, the DNA is TGCGCCAGCAGCCAAGAGGGGAAGTATGGCTACACCTTC.

The chain has TRBV28 and TRBJ1-5, with D tentatively TRBD1 (6 bases). Germline assignment: CDR1 MDHEN and CDR2 SYDVKM. The V end lost 5 bases, the J end lost 5 bases, and 16 bases lay between the germline ends. This CDR3 region has 15 residues. The CDR3 DNA follows: TGTGCCAGCAGTAAGGGAAGGGCAGGGGATCAGCCCCAGCATTTT. This translates into CASSKGRAGDQPQHF.

CDR3 in DNA: TGTGCCAGCAGTGCCAGAGACAGGGTCTACAAAAACATTCAGTACTTC. It translates to CASSARDRVYKNIQYF. The chain carries TRBV25-1 and TRBJ2-4, with 7 bases identical to TRBD1. V lost 4 bases, J lost 3 bases, and 9 bases stayed unmatched. The CDR3 covers 16 residues. The germline CDR1 and CDR2 sequences are MGHDK and SYGVNS.

The V gene is TRBV5-4, the J gene TRBJ1-4; D might be TRBD1 (5 bases). V was cut by 4 bases and J by 4 bases, with 11 bases left in between. The CDR3 length is 14 residues. CDR1 SGHNT and CDR2 YYREEE come from the germline V gene (reference sequence). Here the CDR3 reads CASSTGVGNEKLFF. The DNA of the CDR3 is TGTGCCAGCAGCACGGGGGTAGGTAATGAAAAACTGTTTTTT.

The genes are TRBV4-2 and TRBJ2-4, with 8 bases aligning to TRBD2. The CDR3 is made up of 16 amino acids. The germline V gene has CDR1 LGHNA and CDR2 YNFKEQ. V shed 5 bases and J 0 bases; nucleotides not matched to a gene: 6. The CDR3 DNA follows: TGTGCCAGCAGCGAAAGCGGGGGACTAGCCAAAAACATTCAGTACTTC. The encoded protein is CASSESGGLAKNIQYF.

The rearrangement uses TRBV6-5 and TRBJ2-1; 7 bases are a match to TRBD1. This CDR3 contains 13 residues. Germline loops: CDR1 MNHEY, CDR2 SVGAGI. V was pared by 6 bases and J by 8 bases, with 7 bases of the junction left unmatched. The CDR3 DNA reads as TGTGCCAGCAGCCCGACAGGGTCTGATGAGCAGTTCTTC. It yields the protein CASSPTGSDEQFF.

The chain couples TRBV25-1 to TRBJ2-3; TRBD1 or TRBD2 may be the D gene (5 bases each). This CDR3 has 15 residues. V lost 3 bases, J lost 6 bases, and 16 bases lay in between. Looked up from germline, CDR1 is MGHDK and CDR2 is SYGVNS. This chain's CDR3 is CASSDWGRGMDTQYF. In nucleotides, the CDR3 is TGTGCCAGCAGTGACTGGGGACGGGGTATGGATACGCAGTATTTT.

The chain joins TRBV7-2 to TRBJ2-5; D gene uncertain. This CDR3 region has 11 residues. The germline V gene encodes CDR1 SGHTA and CDR2 FQGNSA. Trimming pared 5 bases from V and 5 bases from J, leaving 6 bases between. In DNA form, the CDR3 reads TGTGCCAGCAGCATTAGGGAGACCCAGTACTTC. It yields the protein CASSIRETQYF.

This chain links TRBV5-4 with TRBJ2-3; 11 bases map to TRBD2. The CDR3 sequence is 16 residues long. Germline V gene sequence: CDR1 SGHNT, CDR2 YYREEE (reference sequence). V shed 4 bases, J shed 3 bases, and the junction held 7 bases outside the gene matches. The CDR3 region has the DNA TGTGCCAGCAGCGTACTAGCGGGAGTTGCGACAGATACGCAGTATTTT. This encodes CASSVLAGVATDTQYF. The complete variable domain, with remaining parts taken from reference TRBV5-4 and TRBJ2-3, reads ETGVTQSPTHLIKTRGQQVTLRCSSQSGHNTVSWYQQALGQGPQFIFQYYREEENGRGNFPPRFSGLQFPNYSSELNVNALELDDSALYLCASSVLAGVATDTQYFGPGTRLTVL.

The V and J genes are TRBV27 and TRBJ1-2; D uncertain. Per germline, CDR1 MNHEY and CDR2 SMNVEV (reference sequence). Trimming cost V 5 bases and J 4 bases, with 29 bases left between them. This CDR3 has 19 amino acids. CDR3 DNA: TGTGCCAGCAGTCCAACGCAAACAAAGCCGACTCAGGTCAGCTATGGCTACACCTTC. It translates to CASSPTQTKPTQVSYGYTF.

The chain joins TRBV10-3 to TRBJ2-2; 9 nucleotides line up with TRBD1. There are 16 residues in the CDR3. J lost 4 bases, V lost 7 bases, and 10 bases had no gene match. Germline assignment: CDR1 ENHRY and CDR2 SYGVKD. Here the CDR3 reads CAINGDGTGRTGELFF. As DNA, the CDR3 is TGTGCCATCAACGGGGACGGGACAGGGCGCACCGGGGAGCTGTTTTTT.

As for this clone: This sample includes further DNA sequences coding for the same CDR3. The chain has TRBV28 and TRBJ2-6; D not resolved. Per germline, CDR1 MDHEN and CDR2 SYDVKM. CDR3 length: 14 amino acids. Trimming left V 6 bases short and J 0 bases short, with 6 bases between. The CDR3 DNA reads TGTGCCAGCAGCCTCGTCTCTGGGGCCAACGTCCTGACTTTC. Amino acid sequence: CASSLVSGANVLTF. The complete variable domain, with remaining parts taken from reference TRBV28 and TRBJ2-6, reads DVKVTQSSRYLVKRTGEKVFLECVQDMDHENMFWYRQDPGLGLRLIYFSYDVKMKEKGDIPEGYSVSREKKERFSLILESASTNQTSMYLCASSLVSGANVLTFGAGSRLTVL.